The rows below give T cell receptor beta chains drawn from one sample of a study of Ad26.COV2.S vaccination and SARS-CoV-2 variants. Profiling relied on immunoSEQ multiplex PCR, and the TCRdb table lists in-frame clones only, not all of them. The sample records over 110,000 clones, 86% being singletons. This material consisted of peripheral blood, taken after recovery from COVID-19. The receptors were gathered from a human donor who had recovered from COVID-19. Both conserved end residues are part of each CDR3.

V gene,J gene,CDR3 protein
TRBV7-9,TRBJ2-1,CASSPGRLAGGGYEQFF
TRBV4-3,TRBJ1-2,CASSQVHGRDNYGYTF
TRBV10-3,TRBJ1-1,CAISGGQGIGRTEAFF
TRBV5-1,TRBJ2-3,CASSFRLAGGGRMADTQYF
TRBV6-5,TRBJ1-5,CASSYSGPGQPQHF
TRBV12-2,TRBJ1-2,CASRLVFRYGYTF
TRBV6-5,TRBJ1-3,CASRRGSGNTIYF
TRBV28,TRBJ1-2,CASSFREQIYGYTF
TRBV28,TRBJ1-4,CASSIRGEKLFF
TRBV20-1,TRBJ1-1,CSASRAGEVGTEAFF
TRBV5-6,TRBJ2-1,CASSLVRVGGRDEQFF
TRBV5-6,TRBJ2-1,CASSLDLAGAYNEQFF
TRBV19,TRBJ1-2,CASSPWGRSVDGYTF
TRBV10-1,TRBJ1-1,CASSETVNTEAFF
TRBV5-6,TRBJ2-6,CASSPLGTSVAGANVLTF
TRBV28,TRBJ1-5,CASSTGYQPQHF
TRBV7-2,TRBJ1-1,CASSEDRNTEAFF
TRBV5-1,TRBJ2-5,CASSLGTLKETQYF
TRBV29-1,TRBJ2-3,CSVLPGQGGTDTQYF
TRBV30,TRBJ1-4,CAWSGGGNEKLFF
TRBV19,TRBJ2-2,CASIGSWDREAGELFF
TRBV5-1,TRBJ2-7,CASSSHPGGDYEQYF
TRBV3-1/TRBV3-2,TRBJ2-1,CASSQARQVSDEQFF
TRBV27,TRBJ2-1,CASTHFNEQFF
TRBV6-2/TRBV6-3,TRBJ2-1,CASSMGASNYNEQFF
TRBV13,TRBJ2-3,CASSSRDRVGGTQYF
TRBV28,TRBJ1-1,CASTTTRFQAFF
TRBV3-1/TRBV3-2,TRBJ1-1,CASSREGTEAFF
TRBV28,TRBJ1-2,CASRRGAYGYTF
TRBV5-1,TRBJ2-1,CASSFGQGYSNEQFF
TRBV19,TRBJ1-2,CASSPKEAVFNYGYTF
TRBV12-5,TRBJ1-1,CASGLTSFNRNGGTEAFF
TRBV5-1,TRBJ1-3,CASSQQGTGNTIYF
TRBV7-9,TRBJ1-2,CASTNSYGYTF
TRBV5-4,TRBJ2-5,CASSSPGNSGGDQETQYF
TRBV4-1,TRBJ2-7,CASSQGLAGVYEQYF
TRBV24-1,TRBJ2-1,CATSDKPRGAAYNEQFF
TRBV6-1,TRBJ1-2,CASSEWGQGGYTF
TRBV2,TRBJ2-3,CASRPRTGGTDTQYF
TRBV14,TRBJ2-5,CASSQDWGQGLQETQYF
TRBV27,TRBJ1-1,CASSLLPGREAFF